Below are 28 T cell receptor beta chains sequenced from a single sample in a study of blood T cell repertoires in COVID-19 (TCRdb year 2020). Library generation was performed with the immunoSEQ multiplex PCR assay. TCRdb holds this immuneACCESS table with in-frame rearrangements only. Some clones are missing; in checked studies, unresolved V genes explain under half, and the rest has no known cause. In this sample the table shows approximately 98,000 clones, about 80% of which occur a single time. 4.1% of the sample belongs to the ten largest clones. Sequencing used peripheral blood. These receptors came from a man aged 60 to 69 with acute or convalescent COVID-19.

The chain uses TRBV11-3 and TRBJ2-5, with 12 bases that match TRBD2. V dropped 5 bases and J dropped 5; count of bases not matched to a gene: 18. CDR3 size: 19 residues. Germline loops: CDR1 SGHNT, CDR2 YENEEA. The CDR3, as DNA: TGTGCCAGCAGCATCCGTGGGGGGTCCAGACTAGCGGGAGCGGAGACCCAGTACTTC. Translating gives CASSIRGGSRLAGAETQYF.

The chain has TRBV19 and TRBJ1-2; D unresolved. This CDR3 spans 14 amino acids. Trimming removed 1 base from V and 4 bases from J, with 10 bases in between. CDR1 is LNHDA, CDR2 SQIVND, per germline (reference sequence). CDR3 sequence reads: CASSIGRKTYGYTF. The DNA for the CDR3 is TGTGCCAGTAGTATAGGCAGGAAAACCTATGGCTACACCTTC.

The rearrangement links TRBV5-6 to TRBJ2-1; 8 positions agree with TRBD2. The CDR3 runs 16 residues. V lost 2 bases to trimming and J lost 2 bases; unmatched junction nucleotides: 6. CDR1 and CDR2 (germline): SGHDT, YYEEEE. CDR3 nucleotides: TGTGCCAGCAGCTTCCCGACTAGCGCCGCCTACAATGAGCAGTTCTTC. Encoded protein: CASSFPTSAAYNEQFF.

The chain is built from TRBV3-1 (or the pseudogene TRBV3-2) and TRBJ1-2; D is ambiguous. CDR3 length: 10 amino acids. Germline CDR1 and CDR2: LGHDT and YNNKEL (reference sequence). Trimming removed 1 base at V and 11 bases at J, with 5 bases between. The CDR3 DNA reads TGTGCCAGCAGCCAAGGGAGTTACACCTTC. This sequence encodes CASSQGSYTF.

CDR3 in DNA: TGTGCCAGCTCACTTACAGGGAACACTGAAGCTTTCTTT. It yields the protein CASSLTGNTEAFF. The chain uses TRBV18 and TRBJ1-1; tentatively, D is TRBD1 (5 bases). V lost 4 bases and J lost 1, with 7 bases in between. This CDR3 has 13 residues. CDR1 KGHSH and CDR2 LQKENI come from the germline V gene. The entire variable domain, with the rest obtained from reference TRBV18 and TRBJ1-1, is as follows: NAGVMQNPRHLVRRRGQEARLRCSPMKGHSHVYWYRQLPEEGLKFMVYLQKENIIDESGMPKERFSAEFPKEGPSILRIQQVVRGDSAAYFCASSLTGNTEAFFGQGTRLTVV.

The rearrangement joins TRBV27 to TRBJ1-1; 8 nucleotides align to TRBD1. The CDR3 is made up of 12 amino acids. Per germline, CDR1 MNHEY and CDR2 SMNVEV (reference sequence). V was pared by 8 bases and J by 1 base, with 0 bases of the junction left unmatched. DNA for the CDR3: TGTGCCAGCGGACAGGGGAACACTGAAGCTTTCTTT. Protein product: CASGQGNTEAFF.

This chain uses TRBV9 with TRBJ1-2, with D possibly being TRBD1 (5 bases). This CDR3 contains 15 residues. V was trimmed by 2 bases and J by 8 bases, leaving 19 bases between them. Germline V gives CDR1 SGDLS, CDR2 YYNGEE. The CDR3 is CASSVERGLSRGYTF. The DNA of the CDR3 is TGTGCCAGCAGCGTTGAGCGGGGACTTTCTCGAGGCTACACCTTC.

The chain combines TRBV27 with TRBJ2-1; the D is unclear. The length of the CDR3 is 14 residues. Trimming took off 5 bases at V and 3 bases at J, with 11 bases between the two ends. Per germline, CDR1 MNHEY and CDR2 SMNVEV (reference sequence). The CDR3 bases are TGTGCCAGCAGTGCGGCCGGTGGCTACAATGAGCAGTTCTTC. Amino acids: CASSAAGGYNEQFF.

The rearrangement uses TRBV9 and TRBJ2-2, with TRBD2 matching 7 bases. This CDR3 is 14 amino acids long. CDR1 and CDR2 from the germline V gene are SGDLS and YYNGEE. Trimming at V came to 0 bases and at J to 6 bases, leaving 2 bases not matched to a gene. DNA of the CDR3: TGTGCCAGCAGCGTAGCGGGAGGTGCCGGGGAGCTGTTTTTT. Its translation: CASSVAGGAGELFF.

The chain has TRBV18 and TRBJ2-7; the match to TRBD1 covers 11 bases. CDR1 is KGHSH, CDR2 LQKENI, per germline. The CDR3 covers 14 residues. Losses at the gene ends were 4 bases for V and 7 bases for J; bases not matched to a gene: 6. The CDR3 region has the DNA TGTGCCAGCTCACTACGAGGGACAGGGGGTGAGCAGTACGTC. Translating it yields CASSLRGTGGEQYV.

This chain links TRBV5-1 with TRBJ2-5, with TRBD2 identical over 8 bases. The germline CDR1 and CDR2 sequences are SGHRS and YFSETQ. The CDR3 contains 15 residues. The V and J ends lost 6 bases and 4 bases, in that order; junction bases with no gene match: 11. Here the CDR3 DNA reads TGCGCCAGCATCCGGGCAGCGGGAGTAGCAGAGACCCAGTACTTC. It codes for CASIRAAGVAETQYF.

The V gene is TRBV7-9, the J gene TRBJ2-1; D is unclear. V dropped 2 bases and J dropped 7 bases, with 12 bases sitting between them. CDR3 length equals 14 residues. In germline, CDR1 is SEHNR, CDR2 FQNEAQ (reference sequence). The CDR3 protein is CASSLSAGSNEQFF. Written as DNA, the CDR3 is TGTGCCAGCAGCTTAAGTGCAGGTAGTAATGAGCAGTTCTTC.

J is TRBJ1-2 and V is TRBV19, with a tentative D call TRBD1 (5 bases). This CDR3 has 15 residues. The ends were cut back, 9 bases at V and 3 bases at J, with 20 bases in the middle. Germline V gene data show CDR1 as LNHDA and CDR2 as SQIVND (reference sequence). The CDR3 coding sequence is TGTGCCAGCAGAGCGCTATACAGGAGTGACTATGGCTACACCTTC. It yields the protein CASRALYRSDYGYTF.

The V and J genes are TRBV6-1 and TRBJ1-3; D is ambiguous. V lost 1 base, J lost 6 bases, and 16 bases lay in between. The CDR3 has 16 residues. Per germline, CDR1 MNHNS and CDR2 SASEGT. CDR3 coding DNA: TGTGCCAGCAGTGAAGGAGGGCCAATCCCCGCAAACACCATATATTTT. Encoded protein: CASSEGGPIPANTIYF.

The V call is TRBV28, the J call TRBJ1-2; 8 bases are shared with TRBD1. Losses at the gene ends were 5 bases for V and 13 bases for J; bases not matched to a gene: 9. Germline loops: CDR1 MDHEN, CDR2 SYDVKM. The CDR3 is 12 residues long. The CDR3 is CASSLGQGDFTF. In DNA, the CDR3 is TGTGCCAGCAGTCTAGGACAGGGCGACTTCACCTTC.

This clone appeared a few times. The rearrangement uses TRBV6-5 and TRBJ2-7; D is possibly TRBD1 (6 bases). The V and J ends lost 6 bases and 3 bases respectively, with 18 bases between them. CDR1 and CDR2 from the germline V gene are MNHEY and SVGAGI. The length of the CDR3 is 15 residues. CDR3 residues: CASRSIQGSFYEQYF. The CDR3 DNA reads as TGTGCCAGCAGGTCGATACAGGGTAGCTTCTACGAGCAGTACTTC.

As concerns this clone: This specimen includes other DNA sequences encoding the same CDR3. The rearrangement uses TRBV30 and TRBJ1-6, with D unclear. Per germline, CDR1 GTSNPN and CDR2 SVGIG (reference sequence). CDR3 length: 12 residues. Trimming cost V 5 bases and J 11 bases, with 13 bases left between them. CDR3 amino acids: CAWGRPWAPLHF. The CDR3 DNA is TGTGCCTGGGGGAGGCCCTGGGCACCCCTCCACTTT.

The genes are TRBV30 and TRBJ2-1; 12 positions agree with TRBD2. CDR3 length equals 15 residues. Germline V gene sequence: CDR1 GTSNPN, CDR2 SVGIG (reference sequence). V was clipped by 3 bases and J by 6 bases; unmatched bases: 6. The CDR3 sequence is CAWRRGLAGLNEQFF. The CDR3 DNA is TGTGCCTGGAGACGCGGACTAGCGGGGCTCAATGAGCAGTTCTTC.

This rearrangement joins TRBV9 to TRBJ1-4; D not certain. Per germline, CDR1 SGDLS and CDR2 YYNGEE. The CDR3 is 15 residues long. The ends were cut back, 4 bases at V and 3 bases at J, with 13 bases in the middle. The CDR3 DNA reads TGTGCCAGCAGCTTAACACCCCTCGCTAATGAAAAACTGTTTTTT. Translating gives CASSLTPLANEKLFF.

V gene TRBV5-1 combines with J gene TRBJ2-4; 11 bases line up with TRBD2. CDR3 size: 18 residues. J was trimmed by 0 bases and V by 4 bases; bases with no gene match: 9. Germline assignment: CDR1 SGHRS and CDR2 YFSETQ. CDR3 region: CASSPWTSGQLAKNIQYF. The DNA of the CDR3 is TGCGCCAGCAGCCCTTGGACTAGCGGGCAACTAGCCAAAAACATTCAGTACTTC.

The genes are TRBV7-9 and TRBJ2-3; 7 bases match TRBD2. The germline V gene encodes CDR1 SEHNR and CDR2 FQNEAQ (reference sequence). The CDR3 has 15 amino acids. V trimming: 2 bases; J trimming: 6 bases; junction bases outside the gene matches: 8. CDR3 amino acids: CASSLTAGSVDTQYF. The CDR3 coding sequence is TGTGCCAGCAGCTTAACAGCGGGGTCTGTCGATACGCAGTATTTT.

The genes are TRBV27 and TRBJ2-1, with D possibly TRBD2 on 6 matching bases. The CDR3 runs to 12 residues. In germline, CDR1 is MNHEY, CDR2 SMNVEV (reference sequence). The V and J ends lost 3 bases and 9 bases respectively, with 9 bases between them. The CDR3 DNA reads as TGTGCCAGCAGTTTCGGGGGAGGTGAGCAGTTCTTC. This codes for CASSFGGGEQFF.

The table lists this clone with a few counts. This chain uses TRBV19 with TRBJ2-3; TRBD1 agrees at 11 bases. Germline CDR1 and CDR2: LNHDA and SQIVND (reference sequence). There are 15 residues in the CDR3. The junction had 4 bases not matched to a gene; V was cut back by 4 bases and J by 4 bases. CDR3: CASSTRDRGADTQYF. For the CDR3, the DNA is TGTGCCAGTAGTACCCGGGACAGGGGGGCAGATACGCAGTATTTT.

The V gene is TRBV5-1, the J gene TRBJ2-1, with no clear D. CDR1 is SGHRS, CDR2 YFSETQ, per germline. This CDR3 region has 15 residues. With 2 bases removed from V and 2 bases from J, the gap between germline ends came to 11 bases. This CDR3 reads CASSLVAITYNEQFF. In DNA, the CDR3 is TGCGCCAGCAGCTTAGTAGCTATAACCTACAATGAGCAGTTCTTC.

J is TRBJ2-1 and V is TRBV19; 9 bases fit TRBD2. The CDR3 consists of 14 residues. CDR1 and CDR2 (germline): LNHDA, SQIVND (reference sequence). V shed 3 bases and J 8 bases; nucleotides not matched to a gene: 5. The DNA of the CDR3 is TGTGCCAGTAGTATTAGCGGGAGTGGCGATGAGCAGTTCTTC. It encodes CASSISGSGDEQFF.

The chain has TRBV29-1 and TRBJ2-7, with D possibly being TRBD1 (6 bases). Germline V CDR1 and CDR2: SQVTM, ANQGSEA. Trimming left V 6 bases short and J 3 bases short, with 9 bases between. CDR3 length: 11 amino acids. The CDR3 sequence: CSVGDNYEQYV. CDR3 in DNA: TGCAGCGTAGGGGACAACTACGAGCAGTACGTC.

The genes are TRBV12-5 and TRBJ1-3; D unclear. CDR3 length: 14 amino acids. Germline V lookup: CDR1 LGHNT, CDR2 FRNRAP. V lost 5 bases and J lost 3, with 11 bases in between. CDR3 residues: CASGLGLGGNTIYF. DNA for the CDR3: TGTGCTAGTGGTCTTGGTCTCGGTGGAAACACCATATATTTT.

The V call is TRBV7-6, the J call TRBJ1-2; no firm D call. The CDR3 has 15 residues. From germline, CDR1 is SGHVS and CDR2 FNYEAQ. V was shortened by 2 bases and J by 8 bases, with 18 bases between the two germline ends. The CDR3 DNA is TGTGCCAGCAGCTTATCCGGGAGAACTATGGGAGGCTACACCTTC. It encodes CASSLSGRTMGGYTF.